The next 26 T cell receptor beta chains were all read from a single sample in a study of blood T cell repertoires in COVID-19. Generated by immunoSEQ multiplex PCR, the TCRdb table keeps only in-frame clones and is missing some. In the table there are roughly 68,000 clones, 65% to 85% of which are singletons. The material sequenced was PBMCs or T cells enriched from blood (not recorded which). These receptors came from a woman in her 40s with acute COVID-19.

J is TRBJ2-3 and V is TRBV5-4; 9 bases map to TRBD2. The CDR3 totals 15 residues. In germline, CDR1 is SGHNT, CDR2 YYREEE (reference sequence). After removal of 0 bases from V and 7 bases from J, the junction contained 6 bases not matched to a gene. CDR3 region: CASSLAGAGGNTQYF. The CDR3 bases are TGTGCCAGCAGCTTGGCCGGAGCGGGGGGAAATACGCAGTATTTT.

The gene calls are TRBV29-1 and TRBJ1-1; D gene ambiguous. Germline V CDR1 and CDR2: SQVTM, ANQGSEA. CDR3 length equals 14 residues. V was clipped by 7 bases and J by 1 base, with 16 bases between them. The CDR3 here is CSGRTLTKNTEAFF. The DNA for the CDR3 is TGCAGCGGGAGGACCTTGACAAAGAACACTGAAGCTTTCTTT. Combining the CDR3 with reference TRBV29-1 and TRBJ1-1 gives the whole variable domain SAVISQKPSRDICQRGTSLTIQCQVDSQVTMMFWYRQQPGQSLTLIATANQGSEATYESGFVIDKFPISRPNLTFSTLTVSNMSPEDSSIYLCSGRTLTKNTEAFFGQGTRLTVV.

The chain links TRBV19 to TRBJ2-7; 7 bases agree with TRBD2. Germline trimming cut 4 bases from V and 5 bases from J; bases unmatched to any gene: 5. The CDR3 is 13 residues long. From germline, CDR1 is LNHDA and CDR2 SQIVND (reference sequence). CDR3 nucleotides: TGTGCCAGTAGTACTAGCGGTTGGGACGAGCAGTACTTC. This translates into CASSTSGWDEQYF.

The chain carries TRBV7-2 and TRBJ2-1; 9 bases match TRBD2. Germline V lookup: CDR1 SGHTA, CDR2 FQGNSA. The CDR3 sequence is 14 residues long. V trimming: 5 bases; J trimming: 7 bases; junction bases outside the gene matches: 6. The CDR3 region is CASSIGLAMNEQFF. The CDR3 DNA reads as TGTGCCAGCAGCATAGGACTAGCGATGAATGAGCAGTTCTTC.

CDR3 nucleotides: TGTGCCAGCAGCTCACAAAGAAAGGTAGCGGGACTATGGTCAGATACGCAGTATTTT. It codes for CASSSQRKVAGLWSDTQYF. The rearrangement links TRBV11-2 to TRBJ2-3; 8 nucleotides agree with TRBD2. This CDR3 has 19 residues. V was pared by 4 bases and J by 4 bases, with 19 bases of the junction left unmatched. The germline V gene encodes CDR1 SGHAT and CDR2 FQNNGV.

J is TRBJ2-4 and V is TRBV19; unclear D gene. The CDR3 sequence is 16 residues long. Per germline, CDR1 LNHDA and CDR2 SQIVND (reference sequence). V was pared by 4 bases and J by 0 bases, with 13 bases between. The CDR3 DNA reads as TGTGCCAGTAGTACCCCGACACAATTAGCCAAAAACATTCAGTACTTC. This encodes CASSTPTQLAKNIQYF.

The count of this clone is one. This sequence joins TRBV28 and TRBJ2-4; 10 bases are a match to TRBD2. J gave up 5 bases and V 8 bases, and 6 bases lay outside the gene matches. There are 14 residues in the CDR3. CDR1 is MDHEN and CDR2 is SYDVKM in the germline V gene. The CDR3 spells CASLGTSAENIQYF. The CDR3 DNA follows: TGTGCCAGCCTCGGGACTAGCGCCGAAAACATTCAGTACTTC. The full variable domain, in which reference TRBV28 and TRBJ2-4 provide the parts outside the CDR3, is DVKVTQSSRYLVKRTGEKVFLECVQDMDHENMFWYRQDPGLGLRLIYFSYDVKMKEKGDIPEGYSVSREKKERFSLILESASTNQTSMYLCASLGTSAENIQYFGAGTRLSVL.

This clone appeared a single time. V gene TRBV27 combines with J gene TRBJ1-4; D possibly corresponds to TRBD1 (6 bases). Germline V lookup: CDR1 MNHEY, CDR2 SMNVEV (reference sequence). The CDR3 length is 23 residues. Trimming shortened V by 2 bases and J by 0 bases, and 31 bases separated the two germline ends. CDR3 amino acids: CASSLKSRGQRDEGTATNEKLFF. The CDR3 DNA reads as TGTGCCAGCAGTTTAAAATCCCGAGGACAGAGAGACGAGGGGACGGCAACTAATGAAAAACTGTTTTTT.

The chain carries TRBV6-7 and TRBJ2-7; D unclear. TRBV6-7 has ORF status, its function being uncertain. The ends were cut back, 9 bases at V and 6 bases at J, with 15 bases in the middle. The CDR3 totals 12 residues. In DNA form, the CDR3 reads TGTGCCAGGGTTAATCGGGTATGCGAGCAGTACTTC. Protein sequence: CARVNRVCEQYF.

V and J are TRBV29-1 and TRBJ2-1; 13 bases map to TRBD2. CDR1 and CDR2 from the germline V gene are SQVTM and ANQGSEA. CDR3 length equals 16 residues. The V gene end was trimmed by 4 bases and the J gene end by 1 base; junction bases not matched to a gene: 4. The chain's CDR3 is CSVAGTSGKSYNEQFF. CDR3 nucleotide sequence: TGCAGCGTTGCCGGGACTAGCGGGAAGTCCTACAATGAGCAGTTCTTC.

This clone was counted a single time. V gene TRBV4-1 combines with J gene TRBJ2-6, with D possibly being TRBD1 (5 bases). The germline V gene has CDR1 MGHRA and CDR2 YSYEKL. This CDR3 is built from 14 residues. The V and J ends lost 0 bases and 8 bases respectively, with 8 bases between them. CDR3 in amino acids: CASSQEGRPNVLTF. CDR3 in DNA: TGCGCCAGCAGCCAAGAGGGGCGGCCCAACGTCCTGACTTTC.

The V call is TRBV7-3, the J call TRBJ2-5; 8 nucleotides agree with TRBD2. The germline CDR1 and CDR2 sequences are SGHTA and FQGTGA. After removal of 5 bases from V and 5 bases from J, the junction contained 10 bases not matched to a gene. The CDR3 extends over 15 amino acids. DNA of the CDR3: TGTGCCAGCAGCCTCACTAGCGGTGGTGGGGAGACCCAGTACTTC. It specifies CASSLTSGGGETQYF.

The chain couples TRBV6-5 to TRBJ1-5; 9 bases map to TRBD1. The V and J ends lost 6 bases and 6 bases, in that order; junction bases with no gene match: 9. Germline V lookup: CDR1 MNHEY, CDR2 SVGAGI. The CDR3 sequence is 15 residues long. CDR3 sequence reads: CASSLGTGTRQPQHF. CDR3 DNA sequence: TGTGCCAGCAGCCTCGGGACAGGGACGCGTCAGCCCCAGCATTTT.

This clone was counted a single time. The CDR3 DNA follows: TGTGCCAGCAGCTCCCAGGGTGCCAAAGCTTTCTTT. Its protein is CASSSQGAKAFF. The chain combines TRBV28 with TRBJ1-1; maybe TRBD1 (5 bases). Looked up from germline, CDR1 is MDHEN and CDR2 is SYDVKM. This CDR3 spans 12 amino acids. Trimming left V 6 bases short and J 9 bases short, with 14 bases between.

The chain carries TRBV7-9 and TRBJ2-7, with a weak D call TRBD1 (6 bases). With 1 base removed from V and 6 bases from J, the gap between germline ends came to 16 bases. Germline V gene sequence: CDR1 SEHNR, CDR2 FQNEAQ (reference sequence). The CDR3 length is 15 residues. In DNA form, the CDR3 reads TGTGCCAGCAGCTTAGTGGGAACAGGGATTTCCGAGCAGTACTTC. This codes for CASSLVGTGISEQYF. The variable domain in full, completed from reference TRBV7-9 and TRBJ2-7, reads DTGVSQNPRHKITKRGQNVTFRCDPISEHNRLYWYRQTLGQGPEFLTYFQNEAQLEKSRLLSDRFSAERPKGSFSTLEIQRTEQGDSAMYLCASSLVGTGISEQYFGPGTRLTVT.

There are a few counts of this clone. This chain connects TRBV13 to TRBJ1-3; D ambiguous. Germline V lookup: CDR1 PRHDT, CDR2 FYEKMQ (reference sequence). V was shortened by 5 bases and J by 5 bases, with 13 bases between the two germline ends. CDR3 length: 14 amino acids. The CDR3: CASSPPRGRNTIYF. Here the CDR3 DNA reads TGTGCCAGCAGCCCCCCCCGGGGTCGAAACACCATATATTTT. The full variable domain, its missing parts supplied by reference TRBV13 and TRBJ1-3, is AAGVIQSPRHLIKEKRETATLKCYPIPRHDTVYWYQQGPGQDPQFLISFYEKMQSDKGSIPDRFSAQQFSDYHSELNMSSLELGDSALYFCASSPPRGRNTIYFGEGSWLTVV.

V gene TRBV13 combines with J gene TRBJ2-7; TRBD2 might be the D (5 bases). Trimming removed 5 bases from V and 0 bases from J, with 17 bases in between. The length of the CDR3 is 16 residues. Germline V lookup: CDR1 PRHDT, CDR2 FYEKMQ (reference sequence). The CDR3 is CASSLFVSGGSYEQYF. DNA of the CDR3: TGTGCCAGCAGCCTATTTGTAAGCGGTGGCTCCTACGAGCAGTACTTC. The full variable domain, completed using reference TRBV13 and TRBJ2-7, is AAGVIQSPRHLIKEKRETATLKCYPIPRHDTVYWYQQGPGQDPQFLISFYEKMQSDKGSIPDRFSAQQFSDYHSELNMSSLELGDSALYFCASSLFVSGGSYEQYFGPGTRLTVT.

The genes are TRBV7-9 and TRBJ2-5; D is unresolved. The CDR3 totals 14 residues. Germline V gene lookup returns CDR1 SEHNR and CDR2 FQNEAQ (reference sequence). Trimming cost V 6 bases and J 0 bases, with 11 bases left between them. CDR3 nucleotides: TGTGCCAGCAGTTTCACACGCTACCAAGAGACCCAGTACTTC. Translating gives CASSFTRYQETQYF.

This clone was seen only once. The chain employs TRBV9 and TRBJ2-1; weak D call: TRBD2 (6 bases). Germline loops: CDR1 SGDLS, CDR2 YYNGEE. This CDR3 comprises 16 residues. Deletions cut 0 bases from V and 0 bases from J, with 10 bases between. For the CDR3, the DNA is TGTGCCAGCAGCGTAGACCTAGCGAGCTCCTACAATGAGCAGTTCTTC. Its protein product is CASSVDLASSYNEQFF.

The chain links TRBV2 to TRBJ1-1; D uncertain. The CDR3 is 10 amino acids. Per germline, CDR1 SNHLY and CDR2 FYNNEI. Trimming cost V 7 bases and J 7 bases, with 7 bases left between them. The CDR3 DNA sequence: TGTGCCAGCAATCGGGGTGAAGCTTTCTTT. Translating it yields CASNRGEAFF.

The rearrangement uses TRBV6-5 and TRBJ1-2; 9 bases line up with TRBD1. This CDR3 contains 13 residues. V shed 6 bases, J shed 7 bases, and the junction held 6 bases outside the gene matches. Germline values: CDR1 MNHEY, CDR2 SVGAGI. This chain's CDR3 is CASRPGQGIGYTF. The CDR3 region has the DNA TGTGCCAGCAGACCGGGACAGGGAATTGGCTACACCTTC.

Written as DNA, the CDR3 is TGCAGCGTTGCCGGGACAGGACTAGGCCTGAGTGTCGGGACCCAGTACTTC. As protein: CSVAGTGLGLSVGTQYF. The rearrangement uses TRBV29-1 and TRBJ2-5, with D tentatively TRBD1 (8 bases). The CDR3 has 17 residues. The V and J ends lost 4 bases and 7 bases respectively, with 28 bases between them. Germline V gene lookup returns CDR1 SQVTM and CDR2 ANQGSEA.

The CDR3 protein is CASSHAGGAFYEQYF. Written as DNA, the CDR3 is TGTGCCAGCAGCCATGCCGGGGGGGCCTTCTACGAGCAGTACTTC. J is TRBJ2-7 and V is TRBV27; 8 nucleotides line up with TRBD2. CDR1 is MNHEY, CDR2 SMNVEV, per germline (reference sequence). CDR3 length: 15 amino acids. The junction had 10 bases not matched to a gene; V was cut back by 6 bases and J by 3 bases.

This rearrangement joins TRBV3-1 (or the pseudogene TRBV3-2) to TRBJ2-4; 15 nucleotides line up with TRBD2. V gave up 2 bases and J gave up 1 base; unmatched junction bases: 6. Germline V gene sequence: CDR1 LGHDT, CDR2 YNNKEL (reference sequence). The CDR3 spans 19 residues. Here the CDR3 reads CASSQWTSGRATAKNIQYF. The CDR3, as DNA: TGTGCCAGCAGCCAATGGACTAGCGGGAGGGCCACGGCCAAAAACATTCAGTACTTC.

The sample holds a few counts of this clone. CDR3 protein: CASSDSPSPGELFF. The CDR3 DNA reads as TGTGCCAGCAGTGACTCGCCTAGTCCCGGGGAGCTGTTTTTT. The V gene is TRBV2, the J gene TRBJ2-2; D is unclear. Germline V gene sequence: CDR1 SNHLY, CDR2 FYNNEI. The CDR3 is made up of 14 amino acids. V was cut by 3 bases and J by 6 bases, with 11 bases left in between.

The CDR3 DNA is TGTGCCAGCAGTTTCTCCCCCAATCAGCCCCAGCATTTT. It yields the protein CASSFSPNQPQHF. The chain has TRBV27 and TRBJ1-5, with D unresolved. The CDR3 has 13 amino acids. Germline V gene sequence: CDR1 MNHEY, CDR2 SMNVEV (reference sequence). V was trimmed by 3 bases and J by 3 bases, leaving 6 bases between them.